This TCR beta chain was profiled in a study of T-cell memory formation after mild COVID-19. Overall study findings and caveats: Cross-reactive memory apparently joined, as some responding clones appeared in pre-infection memory.

Note on this clonotype: Its antigen is currently unknown.

TCRdb redid the calling of the 5' RACE reads with MiXCR, one entry per CDR3 protein. The table has approximately 500,000 distinct CDR3 sequences, 20% to 30% seen once; the top ten hold around an eighth. The germline V gene encodes CDR1 SEHNR and CDR2 FQNEAQ (reference sequence). This CDR3 spans 16 amino acids. V trimming: 2 bases; J trimming: 3 bases; junction bases outside the gene matches: 3. This clonotype was sampled from an adult woman who had mild COVID-19 (a few samples of this study predate the infection). Cell type and time point are not known. Sequenced sample: PBMCs or a T cell subset sorted from them (not recorded which). The chain employs TRBV7-9 and TRBJ1-4; the match to TRBD1 covers 10 bases. The CDR3 here is CASSLRQGAPNEKLFF. In nucleotides, the CDR3 is TGTGCCAGCAGCTTAAGACAGGGGGCGCCTAATGAAAAACTGTTTTTT.